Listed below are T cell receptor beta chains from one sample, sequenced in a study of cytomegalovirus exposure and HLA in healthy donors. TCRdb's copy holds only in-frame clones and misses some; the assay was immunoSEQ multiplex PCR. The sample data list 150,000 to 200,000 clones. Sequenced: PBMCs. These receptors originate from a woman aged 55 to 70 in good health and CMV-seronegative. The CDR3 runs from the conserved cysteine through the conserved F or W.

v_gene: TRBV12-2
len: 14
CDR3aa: CASRAGLLAGELFF

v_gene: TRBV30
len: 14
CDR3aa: CAWSKYRVNTEAFF

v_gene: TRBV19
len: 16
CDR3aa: CASSDSFDRAEDEQYF

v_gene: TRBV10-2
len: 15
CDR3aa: CASSESGTGGDEQYF

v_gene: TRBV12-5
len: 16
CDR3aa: CASGHRGSSYNSPLHF

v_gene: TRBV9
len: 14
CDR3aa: CASSGGQGYSPLHF

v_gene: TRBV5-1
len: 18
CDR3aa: CASSLERGGLGNTGELFF

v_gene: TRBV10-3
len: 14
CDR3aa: CAISEGQGNQPQHF

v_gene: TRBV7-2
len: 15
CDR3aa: CASSPQGEANYGYTF

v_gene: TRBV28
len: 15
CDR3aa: CASSFLGTGTYEQYF

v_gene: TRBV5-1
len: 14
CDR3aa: CASSLDRGNTEAFF